This TCR beta chain was documented in a study of tumour-infiltrating T cells in Burkitt lymphoma (dated by TCRdb to 2019 to 2021). Study-wide context: When TCR repertoire data were correlated with clinical outcome, productive clonality turned out to predict both overall and progression-free survival, independent of established prognosticators, age at diagnosis among them.

This clone was observed a few times. Its antigen has not been determined. Base-call qualities are not available, and no considerably larger clone is one nucleotide away. Receptor libraries were prepared by the immunoSEQ multiplex PCR assay. TCRdb mirrors the immuneACCESS table, restricted to in-frame sequences. Some clones are absent from its copies; in checked studies, under half trace to an unresolved V gene, and the reason for the others is unknown. A total of 5,000 or so clones appear in this sample, approximately 11% of them only once. The ten largest make up about 2.3% of the sample. CDR1 and CDR2 (LNHDA, SQIVND) derive from the germline V gene (reference sequence). Counted from cysteine to phenylalanine, this CDR3 has 14 amino acids. Kept here is only the CDR3 DNA, which spans 42 bases and is read in frame from base 1. V is cut by 5 bases and J by 10 bases, and the space between the germline ends is 18 bases.

This clonotype was obtained from a human donor with diffuse large B-cell lymphoma. This receptor chain uses TRBV19 and TRBJ2-4, with the D gene not confidently named. The sequenced sample was tumor tissue. The CDR3 region: CASSSHPWAYIQYF. In nucleotide form, the sequence is TGTGCCAGTAGTTCCCACCCTTGGGCTTATATTCAGTACTTC. Reference TRBV19 and TRBJ2-4 proteins supply the regions before and after the CDR3; the full variable domain is: DGGITQSPKYLFRKEGQNVTLSCEQNLNHDAMYWYRQDPGQGLRLIYYSQIVNDFQKGDIAEGYSVSREKKESFPLTVTSAQKNPTAFYLCASSSHPWAYIQYFGAGTRLSVL.